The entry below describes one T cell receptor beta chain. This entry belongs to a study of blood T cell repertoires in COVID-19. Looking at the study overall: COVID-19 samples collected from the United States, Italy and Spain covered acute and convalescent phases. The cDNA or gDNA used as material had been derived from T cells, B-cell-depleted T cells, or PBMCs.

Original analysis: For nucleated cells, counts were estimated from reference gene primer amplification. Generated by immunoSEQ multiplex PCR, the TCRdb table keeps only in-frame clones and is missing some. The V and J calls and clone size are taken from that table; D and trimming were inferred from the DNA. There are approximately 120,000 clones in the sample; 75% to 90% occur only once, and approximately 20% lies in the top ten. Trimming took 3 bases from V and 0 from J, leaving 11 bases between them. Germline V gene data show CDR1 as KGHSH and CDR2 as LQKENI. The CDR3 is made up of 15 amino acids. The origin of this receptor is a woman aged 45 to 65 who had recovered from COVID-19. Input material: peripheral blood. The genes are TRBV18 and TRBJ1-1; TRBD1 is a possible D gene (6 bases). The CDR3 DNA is TGTGCCAGCTCACCCGACAGGACGGTGAACACTGAAGCTTTCTTT. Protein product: CASSPDRTVNTEAFF.